These 23 T cell receptor beta chains originate from one sample sequenced in a study of blood T cell repertoires in COVID-19. Produced via immunoSEQ multiplex PCR; TCRdb's table is partial and in-frame only. The top ten hold about 18% of the sample, which has approximately 120,000 clones, 65% to 85% seen once. The sample consisted of peripheral blood. These TCRs come from a man younger than 40 with COVID-19, enrolled during active disease.

The chain recombines TRBV6-5 with TRBJ1-2; 7 bases are shared with TRBD1. The CDR3 extends over 15 amino acids. The germline V gene encodes CDR1 MNHEY and CDR2 SVGAGI. J lost 4 bases, V lost 4 bases, and 9 bases had no gene match. The CDR3 DNA follows: TGTGCCAGCAGTTCCCAGGGGGGAATTATCTATGGCTACACCTTC. Translating gives CASSSQGGIIYGYTF.

In its sample, this clone was seen once. This chain links TRBV6-5 with TRBJ1-1; weak D call: TRBD1 (6 bases). Trimming cost V 7 bases and J 5 bases, with 14 bases left between them. This CDR3 comprises 13 residues. Germline V gives CDR1 MNHEY, CDR2 SVGAGI. CDR3 DNA sequence: TGTGCCAGCACGCTGGCAAGGGGGACTGAAGCTTTCTTT. This gives the protein CASTLARGTEAFF.

The V gene is TRBV6-5, the J gene TRBJ1-2, with TRBD1 matching 8 bases. The germline V gene encodes CDR1 MNHEY and CDR2 SVGAGI. This CDR3 is built from 14 residues. J lost 8 bases, V lost 6 bases, and 11 bases had no gene match. CDR3 nucleotide sequence: TGTGCCAGCAGGCAACATGACAGGGGATTAGGCTACACCTTC. This gives the protein CASRQHDRGLGYTF.

The chain joins TRBV5-1 to TRBJ1-2; 11 bases map to TRBD1. Losses at the gene ends were 4 bases for V and 7 bases for J; bases not matched to a gene: 6. The CDR3 is made up of 14 amino acids. Per the germline V gene, CDR1 is SGHRS and CDR2 is YFSETQ. In nucleotides, the CDR3 is TGCGCCAGCAGCCTGGACAGGGGGCAGGGTGGCTACACCTTC. Translation gives CASSLDRGQGGYTF.

Remarks on this clone: The missing conserved phenylalanine or tryptophan at the end of this CDR3 makes a read error likely. The DNA is left out, because the CDR3 cannot be placed on it with certainty; the CDR3 is given as TCRdb lists it. The chain joins TRBV23-1 to TRBJ1-4; TRBD1 is taken as the D call from the table, unchecked against the DNA. TRBV23-1 falls under the ORF class, with uncertain function. The CDR3 comprises 8 residues, both ends counted. Here the CDR3 reads CATVGAGS.

V and J are TRBV27 and TRBJ2-3; 10 bases fit TRBD2. V gave up 6 bases and J gave up 3 bases; unmatched junction bases: 6. The CDR3 runs 15 residues. Germline V gives CDR1 MNHEY, CDR2 SMNVEV (reference sequence). The CDR3 spells CASRASGRGTDTQYF. DNA for the CDR3: TGTGCCAGCAGAGCTAGCGGGAGAGGTACAGATACGCAGTATTTT.

The J gene is TRBJ2-2, the V gene TRBV6-1, with 7 positions matching TRBD2. The CDR3 is 16 amino acids. J lost 1 base, V lost 4 bases, and 6 bases had no gene match. Germline V lookup: CDR1 MNHNS, CDR2 SASEGT. The CDR3 region is CASSAGLAGNTGELFF. The DNA for the CDR3 is TGTGCCAGCAGTGCGGGGTTAGCGGGGAACACCGGGGAGCTGTTTTTT.

DNA of the CDR3: TGTGCCAGCGCTCCCGGAACAGGGGGCAGAAATTCACCCCTCCACTTT. The encoded protein is CASAPGTGGRNSPLHF. The V and J genes are TRBV2 and TRBJ1-6; TRBD1 aligns across 9 bases. The germline gives CDR1 SNHLY, CDR2 FYNNEI. This CDR3 region has 16 residues. V lost 8 bases to trimming and J lost 7 bases; unmatched junction nucleotides: 12.

The chain recombines TRBV9 with TRBJ2-5; D remains unclear. Germline CDR1 SGDLS, CDR2 YYNGEE. Between the trimmed V and J ends, which lost 0 bases and 3 bases, there was a span of 6 bases. This CDR3 has 13 amino acids. CDR3 protein: CASSVEAEETQYF. CDR3 bases: TGTGCCAGCAGCGTAGAGGCGGAAGAGACCCAGTACTTC.

The chain joins TRBV6-1 to TRBJ1-5, with 8 bases aligning to TRBD1. V shed 1 base and J 7 bases; nucleotides not matched to a gene: 6. CDR1 is MNHNS, CDR2 SASEGT, per germline. The CDR3 loop spans 15 amino acids. Here the CDR3 reads CASSEGTGSGQPQHF. In DNA form, the CDR3 reads TGTGCCAGCAGTGAAGGGACAGGGTCTGGACAGCCCCAGCATTTT.

This chain uses TRBV7-2 with TRBJ2-7; 9 nucleotides agree with TRBD1. The CDR3 is 14 residues long. Trimming cost V 5 bases and J 2 bases; bases outside gene matches: 4. Germline V gene data show CDR1 as SGHTA and CDR2 as FQGNSA. CDR3: CASSVTGGPYEQYF. CDR3 DNA sequence: TGTGCCAGCAGCGTAACAGGGGGCCCCTACGAGCAGTACTTC. Full variable domain (outside the CDR3, taken from reference TRBV7-2 and TRBJ2-7): GAGVSQSPSNKVTEKGKDVELRCDPISGHTALYWYRQSLGQGLEFLIYFQGNSAPDKSGLPSDRFSAERTGGSVSTLTIQRTQQEDSAVYLCASSVTGGPYEQYFGPGTRLTVT.

This clone was counted a few times. V is TRBV29-1 and J is TRBJ1-2; TRBD1 agrees at 7 bases. Germline V gene lookup returns CDR1 SQVTM and CDR2 ANQGSEA. This CDR3 comprises 16 residues. V was clipped by 6 bases and J by 1 base; unmatched bases: 14. DNA for the CDR3: TGCAGCGTGAGCTCCGGGACAGAACTTTATAACTATGGCTACACCTTC. Protein product: CSVSSGTELYNYGYTF.

V usage is TRBV20-1 and J usage is TRBJ2-5, with 10 bases identical to TRBD2. This CDR3 has 15 amino acids. The V and J ends lost 3 bases and 0 bases, in that order; junction bases with no gene match: 4. Germline loops: CDR1 DFQATT, CDR2 SNEGSKA (reference sequence). The CDR3, as DNA: TGCAGTGCTAGTGTTCTAGCGGGGGACCAAGAGACCCAGTACTTC. This sequence encodes CSASVLAGDQETQYF.

This chain joins TRBV27 and TRBJ1-2, with TRBD1 matching over 7 bases. Germline V gene lookup returns CDR1 MNHEY and CDR2 SMNVEV (reference sequence). Losses at the gene ends were 2 bases for V and 5 bases for J; bases not matched to a gene: 23. The CDR3 contains 20 residues. DNA for the CDR3: TGTGCCAGCAGTTTAAGATCCGTGCGAAATCCCGGGACAGTTTTTTATGGCTACACCTTC. It specifies CASSLRSVRNPGTVFYGYTF.

The CDR3 sequence: CSASGGLGPTDTQYF. The CDR3 DNA reads as TGCAGTGCTAGTGGGGGACTAGGCCCCACAGATACGCAGTATTTT. The chain combines TRBV20-1 with TRBJ2-3, with TRBD2 matching 8 bases. V was pared by 3 bases and J by 2 bases, with 7 bases of the junction left unmatched. Per germline, CDR1 DFQATT and CDR2 SNEGSKA (reference sequence). The CDR3 covers 15 residues.

This rearrangement joins TRBV5-4 to TRBJ2-1; D perhaps matches TRBD2 (6 bases). V shed 0 bases and J shed 0 bases, with 13 bases lying between them. CDR3 length: 17 amino acids. In germline, CDR1 is SGHNT, CDR2 YYREEE (reference sequence). CDR3 sequence reads: CASSLVVGGSSYNEQFF. CDR3 DNA: TGTGCCAGCAGCTTGGTCGTCGGGGGTAGCTCCTACAATGAGCAGTTCTTC.

The chain is built from TRBV6-5 and TRBJ1-1, with D perhaps matching TRBD1 (5 bases). The CDR3 spans 15 residues. The ends were cut back, 10 bases at V and 1 base at J, with 19 bases in the middle. Per germline, CDR1 MNHEY and CDR2 SVGAGI. This CDR3 reads CANSPRWGANTEAFF. CDR3 sequence (DNA): TGTGCCAACTCCCCGAGATGGGGCGCGAACACTGAAGCTTTCTTT.

The J gene is TRBJ2-7, the V gene TRBV7-9, with TRBD2 as a possible D gene (6 bases). The CDR3 covers 16 residues. Deletions cut 5 bases from V and 2 bases from J, with 19 bases between. Germline CDR1 and CDR2: SEHNR and FQNEAQ (reference sequence). The CDR3 DNA reads as TGTGCCAGCAGCCCAATCAGGAGGGAGAAAGCCTACGAGCAGTACTTC. It encodes CASSPIRREKAYEQYF.

The DNA for the CDR3 is TGTGCCAGTAGTGCTCGGGACAGGGGGCGAACTGAAGCTTTCTTT. Translated: CASSARDRGRTEAFF. The chain couples TRBV19 to TRBJ1-1; 12 bases align to TRBD1. CDR3 length: 15 amino acids. The germline CDR1 and CDR2 sequences are LNHDA and SQIVND (reference sequence). Trimming cost V 5 bases and J 5 bases; bases outside gene matches: 6. The full variable domain, its missing parts supplied by reference TRBV19 and TRBJ1-1, is DGGITQSPKYLFRKEGQNVTLSCEQNLNHDAMYWYRQDPGQGLRLIYYSQIVNDFQKGDIAEGYSVSREKKESFPLTVTSAQKNPTAFYLCASSARDRGRTEAFFGQGTRLTVV.

As to this clone: A junction boundary mismatches the germline segment, possibly from a read error. The rearrangement joins TRBV28 to TRBJ2-7; D might be TRBD1 (6 bases). This CDR3 region has 11 residues. Germline V lookup: CDR1 MDHEN, CDR2 SYDVKM. The CDR3 region has the DNA TGTGCCAGCAGGGGCCAGGGGCTGTGGACCTTC. Residues: CASRGQGLWTF.

The chain is built from TRBV5-1 and TRBJ2-3; D is possibly TRBD2 (5 bases). The CDR3 sequence is 13 residues long. The germline V gene has CDR1 SGHRS and CDR2 YFSETQ. Deletions cut 3 bases from V and 4 bases from J, with 9 bases between. DNA of the CDR3: TGCGCCAGCAGCTCCGGACTTCCAGATACGCAGTATTTT. The encoded protein is CASSSGLPDTQYF.

The chain combines TRBV27 with TRBJ2-1; no firm D call. The CDR3 covers 13 residues. The V and J ends lost 0 bases and 7 bases respectively, with 7 bases between them. Germline loops: CDR1 MNHEY, CDR2 SMNVEV (reference sequence). This chain's CDR3 is CASSLSLRNEQFF. CDR3 in DNA: TGTGCCAGCAGTTTATCCCTCAGGAATGAGCAGTTCTTC.

V and J are TRBV18 and TRBJ1-1; TRBD1 agrees at 7 bases. The CDR3 runs 18 residues. V lost 4 bases, J lost 4 bases, and 18 bases stayed unmatched. Germline CDR1 is KGHSH and CDR2 is LQKENI. CDR3 sequence: CASSLPTGITGLGTEAFF. In DNA form, the CDR3 reads TGTGCCAGCTCACTTCCGACAGGGATTACAGGCTTAGGCACTGAAGCTTTCTTT.